Listed below are T cell receptor beta chains from one sample, sequenced in a study of cytomegalovirus exposure and HLA in healthy donors. Only in-frame clones appear in the TCRdb table, and some are missing; sequencing was by immunoSEQ multiplex PCR. The profile shows about 250,000 clones, about 88% of them singletons. The sequenced sample consisted of PBMCs. The source is a man in his late teens or twenties in good health and CMV-seropositive. The CDR3 runs from the conserved cysteine through the conserved F or W. Each record gives: clone size, D gene, J gene, V gene, CDR3 protein, CDR3 DNA. D genes are given only for firm matches. Size values are once, few and many counts, or a class for expanded clones, and some rows have none.

clone_size: once
d_call: -
j_call: TRBJ2-2
v_call: TRBV9
cdr3_aa: CASSVVSGTTHTGELFF
cdr3_nt: TGTGCCAGCAGCGTAGTTTCGGGAACTACCCACACCGGGGAGCTGTTTTTT

clone_size: -
d_call: -
j_call: TRBJ2-7
v_call: TRBV27
cdr3_aa: CASSYRPTYEQYF
cdr3_nt: TGTGCCAGCAGCTACAGGCCGACCTACGAGCAGTACTTC

clone_size: -
d_call: -
j_call: TRBJ2-6
v_call: TRBV7-9
cdr3_aa: CASSLPGASGANVLTF
cdr3_nt: TGTGCCAGCAGCTTACCGGGAGCCTCTGGGGCCAACGTCCTGACTTTC

clone_size: once
d_call: -
j_call: TRBJ1-1
v_call: TRBV7-2
cdr3_aa: CASSLAGRVLNTEAFF
cdr3_nt: TGTGCCAGCAGCTTAGCTGGCCGGGTGTTGAACACTGAAGCTTTCTTT

clone_size: -
d_call: -
j_call: TRBJ2-1
v_call: TRBV2
cdr3_aa: CASAPSSTYNEQFF
cdr3_nt: TGTGCCAGCGCACCTAGCTCAACGTACAATGAGCAGTTCTTC

clone_size: -
d_call: -
j_call: TRBJ2-3
v_call: TRBV15
cdr3_aa: CAAKSGTSTDTQYF
cdr3_nt: TGTGCCGCCAAAAGCGGCACTAGCACAGATACGCAGTATTTT

clone_size: -
d_call: -
j_call: TRBJ1-2
v_call: TRBV6-5
cdr3_aa: CASSYQSNYGYTF
cdr3_nt: TGTGCCAGCAGTTACCAGAGTAACTATGGCTACACCTTC

clone_size: -
d_call: TRBD1
j_call: TRBJ2-7
v_call: TRBV30
cdr3_aa: CAWSGIGPGQRNF
cdr3_nt: TGTGCCTGGAGCGGGATTGGACCGGGACAGAGAAACTTC

clone_size: -
d_call: -
j_call: TRBJ2-2
v_call: TRBV2
cdr3_aa: CASSELDTNTGELFF
cdr3_nt: TGTGCCAGCAGTGAGCTGGACACGAACACCGGGGAGCTGTTTTTT

clone_size: -
d_call: TRBD2
j_call: TRBJ2-3
v_call: TRBV5-1
cdr3_aa: CASSFSGSTDTQYF
cdr3_nt: TGCGCCAGCAGCTTTAGCGGGAGCACAGATACGCAGTATTTT

clone_size: few
d_call: -
j_call: TRBJ1-5
v_call: TRBV4-2
cdr3_aa: CASSQDEGSNQPQHF
cdr3_nt: TGTGCCAGCAGCCAAGATGAGGGTAGCAATCAGCCCCAGCATTTT

clone_size: -
d_call: -
j_call: TRBJ1-5
v_call: TRBV6-1
cdr3_aa: CASSLIESNQPQHF
cdr3_nt: TGTGCCAGCAGTCTGATAGAAAGCAATCAGCCCCAGCATTTT

clone_size: -
d_call: -
j_call: TRBJ1-2
v_call: TRBV19
cdr3_aa: CASSNGRDDGYTF
cdr3_nt: TGTGCCAGTAGTAACGGCAGGGACGATGGCTACACCTTC

clone_size: -
d_call: -
j_call: TRBJ2-4
v_call: TRBV7-2
cdr3_aa: CASSLPLKGDIQYF
cdr3_nt: TGTGCCAGCAGCTTACCTCTCAAGGGGGACATTCAGTACTTC

clone_size: -
d_call: -
j_call: TRBJ1-3
v_call: TRBV27
cdr3_aa: CASRPQGRSGNTIYF
cdr3_nt: TGTGCCAGCAGACCTCAGGGCCGCTCTGGAAACACCATATATTTT

clone_size: -
d_call: -
j_call: TRBJ2-7
v_call: TRBV2
cdr3_aa: CASSTREGYEQYF
cdr3_nt: TGTGCCAGCAGTACCCGCGAAGGCTACGAGCAGTACTTC

clone_size: once
d_call: TRBD1
j_call: TRBJ2-1
v_call: TRBV10-3
cdr3_aa: CAISESDRVLNEQFF
cdr3_nt: TGTGCCATCAGTGAGTCCGACAGGGTCTTAAATGAGCAGTTCTTC

clone_size: -
d_call: -
j_call: TRBJ2-7
v_call: TRBV11-2
cdr3_aa: CASSGSGALYEQYF
cdr3_nt: TGTGCCAGCAGCGGATCAGGGGCCCTCTACGAGCAGTACTTC

clone_size: -
d_call: TRBD2
j_call: TRBJ2-1
v_call: TRBV5-4
cdr3_aa: CASSLALAGDRNEQFF
cdr3_nt: TGTGCCAGCAGCTTGGCCCTAGCGGGAGATAGGAATGAGCAGTTCTTC

clone_size: -
d_call: -
j_call: TRBJ2-7
v_call: TRBV30
cdr3_aa: CAWSVSLGQGSYEQYF
cdr3_nt: TGTGCCTGGAGTGTATCTCTTGGGCAGGGGTCCTACGAGCAGTACTTC

clone_size: -
d_call: TRBD2
j_call: TRBJ2-7
v_call: TRBV5-4
cdr3_aa: CASSSRGGVDEQYF
cdr3_nt: TGTGCCAGCAGTTCGCGGGGGGGAGTCGACGAGCAGTACTTC

clone_size: -
d_call: TRBD2
j_call: TRBJ2-7
v_call: TRBV10-2
cdr3_aa: CASSDSVLAGEGSYEQYF
cdr3_nt: TGCGCCAGCAGTGATTCTGTACTAGCGGGAGAGGGCTCCTACGAGCAGTACTTC

clone_size: -
d_call: -
j_call: TRBJ1-2
v_call: TRBV2
cdr3_aa: CASVAEAYGYTF
cdr3_nt: TGTGCCAGCGTGGCAGAGGCCTATGGCTACACCTTC

clone_size: -
d_call: -
j_call: TRBJ2-3
v_call: TRBV5-4
cdr3_aa: CASSSSTDSTDTQYF
cdr3_nt: TGTGCCAGCAGCTCCTCGACTGATAGCACAGATACGCAGTATTTT

clone_size: -
d_call: -
j_call: TRBJ2-7
v_call: TRBV25-1
cdr3_aa: CASRHPGTLSHEQYF
cdr3_nt: TGTGCCAGCAGACACCCCGGGACCCTCTCCCACGAGCAGTACTTC

clone_size: -
d_call: -
j_call: TRBJ2-3
v_call: TRBV5-6
cdr3_aa: CASSLPLGASTDTQYF
cdr3_nt: TGTGCCAGCAGCTTGCCCCTAGGGGCCAGCACAGATACGCAGTATTTT

clone_size: -
d_call: -
j_call: TRBJ1-3
v_call: TRBV30
cdr3_aa: CAWSVLGGVSGNTIYF
cdr3_nt: TGTGCCTGGAGTGTACTTGGAGGGGTTTCTGGAAACACCATATATTTT

clone_size: -
d_call: -
j_call: TRBJ2-1
v_call: TRBV7-2
cdr3_aa: CASSLAGGGNEQFF
cdr3_nt: TGTGCCAGCAGCTTAGCGGGAGGAGGAAATGAGCAGTTCTTC

clone_size: -
d_call: -
j_call: TRBJ2-7
v_call: TRBV4-3
cdr3_aa: CASSPQGGGYEQYF
cdr3_nt: TGCGCCAGCAGCCCCCAAGGGGGAGGGTACGAGCAGTACTTC

clone_size: -
d_call: TRBD1
j_call: TRBJ1-1
v_call: TRBV10-3
cdr3_aa: CASRQGENTEAFF
cdr3_nt: TGTGCCTCAAGACAGGGGGAGAACACTGAAGCTTTCTTT

clone_size: once
d_call: -
j_call: TRBJ2-1
v_call: TRBV5-1
cdr3_aa: CASSRGTNLDNEQFF
cdr3_nt: TGCGCCAGCAGCAGAGGGACAAATCTGGACAATGAGCAGTTCTTC

clone_size: -
d_call: -
j_call: TRBJ2-7
v_call: TRBV11-2
cdr3_aa: CASSPGTRPYEQYF
cdr3_nt: TGTGCCAGCAGCCCCGGGACAAGACCCTACGAGCAGTACTTC

clone_size: -
d_call: TRBD2
j_call: TRBJ2-3
v_call: TRBV18
cdr3_aa: CASSPVVSSGGRTDTQYF
cdr3_nt: TGTGCCAGCTCACCAGTAGTATCCAGCGGGGGTCGCACAGATACGCAGTATTTT

clone_size: -
d_call: -
j_call: TRBJ1-1
v_call: TRBV11-2
cdr3_aa: CASSLGWGTEAFF
cdr3_nt: TGTGCCAGCAGCTTGGGTTGGGGGACTGAAGCTTTCTTT

clone_size: -
d_call: TRBD2
j_call: TRBJ2-1
v_call: TRBV11-2
cdr3_aa: CASSLTSAPYNEQFF
cdr3_nt: TGTGCCAGCAGCCTGACTAGCGCACCCTACAATGAGCAGTTCTTC

clone_size: -
d_call: -
j_call: TRBJ2-7
v_call: TRBV27
cdr3_aa: CASSLKASSYEQYF
cdr3_nt: TGTGCCAGCAGTTTAAAGGCCTCCTCCTACGAGCAGTACTTC

clone_size: -
d_call: -
j_call: TRBJ2-5
v_call: TRBV7-9
cdr3_aa: CASSFRVQETQYF
cdr3_nt: TGTGCCAGCAGCTTTAGGGTCCAGGAGACCCAGTACTTC

clone_size: -
d_call: TRBD2
j_call: TRBJ2-5
v_call: TRBV29-1
cdr3_aa: CSVAPSGIGETQYF
cdr3_nt: TGCAGCGTTGCGCCTAGCGGGATAGGAGAGACCCAGTACTTC

clone_size: -
d_call: -
j_call: TRBJ2-7
v_call: TRBV6-4
cdr3_aa: CASGPGEQYF
cdr3_nt: TGTGCCAGCGGACCGGGGGAGCAGTACTTC

clone_size: -
d_call: -
j_call: TRBJ1-3
v_call: TRBV6-1
cdr3_aa: CASSEMGASGNTIYF
cdr3_nt: TGTGCCAGCAGTGAAATGGGGGCCTCTGGAAACACCATATATTTT

clone_size: -
d_call: -
j_call: TRBJ1-2
v_call: TRBV7-9
cdr3_aa: CASSLGRANYGYTF
cdr3_nt: TGTGCCAGCAGCTTAGGCAGAGCTAACTATGGCTACACCTTC